The sequence of this T cell receptor beta chain was determined in a study of a mutant IDH1 vaccine in newly diagnosed glioma. Overall study context: Treated patients were approximately 62% male, about 38% female, mean age about 41 years. Pretreatment consisted of radiotherapy, temozolomide, or both, with most receiving both. Study-wide points: Alterations occurring in top peripheral T cell clonotypes seemed unrelated to pseudoprogression.

Time point defined: baseline, week 1 (first vaccination visit). Treatment given: pre-vaccination baseline after standard-of-care therapy. Concerning this clone itself: Antigen: not known.

Method: immunoSEQ multiplex PCR; TCRdb's copy keeps in-frame clones and lacks some. The sample lists approximately 36,000 clones, roughly 92% occurring once. After removal of 7 bases from V and 7 bases from J, the junction contained 12 bases not matched to a gene. The CDR3 covers 15 residues. Germline CDR1 reads SQVTM; CDR2 reads ANQGSEA. This TCR came from a man aged 18 to 29 with glioma. This material consisted of PBMCs, taken from a glioma patient treated with radiotherapy, temozolomide or both. The V gene is TRBV29-1, the J gene TRBJ2-1, with TRBD2 matching 11 bases. The CDR3 sequence is CSGRRLAGGDNEQFF. The DNA of the CDR3 is TGCAGCGGGCGGCGGCTAGCGGGAGGCGATAATGAGCAGTTCTTC.